The 16 T cell receptor beta chains reported below all come from one sample, sequenced in a study of T cell repertoires in cytomegalovirus infection. TCRdb called the reads again in MiXCR, with one record for every CDR3 protein. The sample carries about 310,000 distinct CDR3 sequences, just under 25% recorded once. For these TCRs, the target antigens are not known. The sample in question was cultured PBMCs, obtained from culture after CMV antigen stimulation. These receptors were collected from a human donor in good health (CMV status not recorded). Some clones in this sample may be carry-over from other donors' samples.

This clonotype has ten or more counts. This chain connects TRBV7-8 to TRBJ2-7, with TRBD1 matching 7 bases. The junction had 10 bases not matched to a gene; V was cut back by 5 bases and J by 6 bases. Germline V gene sequence: CDR1 SGHVS, CDR2 FQNEAQ. The CDR3 is 14 residues long. The CDR3: CASSPIRQGSEQYV. The DNA for the CDR3 is TGTGCCAGCAGCCCTATCCGACAGGGATCCGAGCAGTACGTC.

The table lists this clonotype with a few counts. The V and J genes are TRBV9 and TRBJ2-3, with 14 nucleotides matching TRBD2. This CDR3 contains 16 residues. Losses at the gene ends were 4 bases for V and 5 bases for J; bases not matched to a gene: 6. CDR1 and CDR2 from the germline V gene are SGDLS and YYNGEE. The CDR3 spells CASSPRLAGGGDTQYF. As DNA, the CDR3 is TGTGCCAGCAGCCCCCGACTAGCGGGAGGGGGAGATACGCAGTATTTT.

The chain links TRBV4-1 to TRBJ1-5; no definite D call. Trimming removed 2 bases at V and 5 bases at J, with 10 bases between. The length of the CDR3 is 14 residues. Germline assignment: CDR1 MGHRA and CDR2 YSYEKL. The CDR3 DNA reads TGCGCCAGCAGCCAACGGGAGCTGTATCAGCCCCAGCATTTT. Its translation: CASSQRELYQPQHF.

The chain links TRBV4-1 to TRBJ1-2; 8 bases agree with TRBD1. Germline assignment: CDR1 MGHRA and CDR2 YSYEKL. The CDR3 consists of 13 residues. V dropped 4 bases and J dropped 8; count of bases not matched to a gene: 6. This CDR3 is CASSPETGEGYTF. The CDR3 DNA sequence: TGCGCCAGCAGCCCGGAGACAGGGGAAGGCTACACCTTC.

This clonotype showed up just a few times. V gene TRBV28 combines with J gene TRBJ1-6; no reliable D call. The length of the CDR3 is 15 residues. Per the germline V gene, CDR1 is MDHEN and CDR2 is SYDVKM. Trimming cost V 6 bases and J 7 bases, with 16 bases left between them. CDR3 sequence reads: CASSFLGGENSPLHF. CDR3 sequence (DNA): TGTGCCAGCAGCTTTTTAGGCGGGGAGAATTCACCCCTCCACTTT.

The chain carries TRBV28 and TRBJ1-5, with D tentatively TRBD1 (6 bases). Germline lookup yields CDR1 MDHEN and CDR2 SYDVKM. Trimming shortened V by 6 bases and J by 3 bases, and 15 bases separated the two germline ends. CDR3 size: 15 residues. The CDR3 is CASRRGPGNNQPQHF. In nucleotides, the CDR3 is TGTGCCAGCAGGCGGGGGCCGGGTAACAATCAGCCCCAGCATTTT. Full variable domain (remainder filled in from reference TRBV28 and TRBJ1-5): DVKVTQSSRYLVKRTGEKVFLECVQDMDHENMFWYRQDPGLGLRLIYFSYDVKMKEKGDIPEGYSVSREKKERFSLILESASTNQTSMYLCASRRGPGNNQPQHFGDGTRLSIL.

This chain connects TRBV7-2 to TRBJ1-2; D is undetermined. This CDR3 contains 12 residues. Between the trimmed V and J ends, which lost 2 bases and 6 bases, there was a span of 7 bases. CDR1 is SGHTA, CDR2 FQGNSA, per germline. The CDR3 coding sequence is TGTGCCAGCAGCTTAACCGGGAATGGCTACACCTTC. The encoded protein is CASSLTGNGYTF.

The gene calls are TRBV20-1 and TRBJ1-1; TRBD1 matches 9 bases. The CDR3 consists of 13 residues. V lost 4 bases and J lost 10; bases outside the gene matches: 10. Germline V gene sequence: CDR1 DFQATT, CDR2 SNEGSKA (reference sequence). The DNA of the CDR3 is TGCAGTGCTATGGATGGACAGGGGAACGCAGCTTTCTTT. This codes for CSAMDGQGNAAFF.

The V and J genes are TRBV19 and TRBJ2-1; a weak D match, TRBD1 (6 bases). In germline, CDR1 is LNHDA, CDR2 SQIVND (reference sequence). V lost 7 bases to trimming and J lost 8 bases, with 18 bases between them. The CDR3 covers 14 residues. CDR3 in DNA: TGTGCCAGTAACAGGGACGGGCTAATGTATGAGCAGTTCTTC. Its protein is CASNRDGLMYEQFF. Looking up the rest from reference TRBV19 and TRBJ2-1 gives the full variable domain: DGGITQSPKYLFRKEGQNVTLSCEQNLNHDAMYWYRQDPGQGLRLIYYSQIVNDFQKGDIAEGYSVSREKKESFPLTVTSAQKNPTAFYLCASNRDGLMYEQFFGPGTRLTVL.

J is TRBJ2-3 and V is TRBV28; 10 nucleotides agree with TRBD2. There are 19 residues in the CDR3. V lost 3 bases, J lost 4 bases, and 16 bases stayed unmatched. Germline V gives CDR1 MDHEN, CDR2 SYDVKM. As DNA, the CDR3 is TGTGCCAGCAGTTTTCTAATAGCGGGAGGCGGAGGGGGCGCAGATACGCAGTATTTT. Its protein product is CASSFLIAGGGGGADTQYF.

The chain joins TRBV14 to TRBJ2-3, with D perhaps TRBD2 (5 bases). Looked up from germline, CDR1 is SGHDN and CDR2 is FVKESK. The CDR3 has 19 residues. V dropped 1 base and J dropped 6 bases, with 26 bases sitting between them. The CDR3 sequence is CASSQGPELAPFYVDTQYF. In DNA form, the CDR3 reads TGTGCCAGCAGCCAAGGGCCAGAGTTAGCGCCATTCTATGTGGATACGCAGTATTTT.

A few counts support this clonotype. The chain is built from TRBV5-4 and TRBJ2-7; D is perhaps TRBD2 (5 bases). V was shortened by 4 bases and J by 3 bases, with 17 bases between the two germline ends. Germline lookup yields CDR1 SGHNT and CDR2 YYREEE (reference sequence). CDR3 length: 15 residues. The CDR3 coding sequence is TGTGCCAGCAGCCCCGCCAGCGGAACTTTCTACGAGCAGTACTTC. Amino acid sequence: CASSPASGTFYEQYF.

This clonotype was observed at least ten times. The chain recombines TRBV12-3 or TRBV12-4 with TRBJ2-2, with D uncertain. V lost 10 bases, J lost 1 base, and 10 bases lay in between. The CDR3 contains 13 residues. The CDR3 DNA sequence: TGTGCCAATACCGGATTGAACACCGGGGAGCTGTTTTTT. It yields the protein CANTGLNTGELFF.

The rearrangement joins TRBV19 to TRBJ2-1; 7 positions match TRBD1. Germline lookup yields CDR1 LNHDA and CDR2 SQIVND (reference sequence). The CDR3 has 15 amino acids. V lost 5 bases, J lost 5 bases, and 9 bases stayed unmatched. The DNA for the CDR3 is TGTGCCAGTAGTCTGCCGTGGACAGGCAACAATGAGCAGTTCTTC. Protein sequence: CASSLPWTGNNEQFF.

This clonotype was counted only a few times. The rearrangement links TRBV6-2 or TRBV6-3 to TRBJ2-6; unclear D gene. Trimming removed 2 bases at V and 1 base at J, with 9 bases between. This CDR3 has 16 amino acids. Germline assignment: CDR1 MNHEY and CDR2 SVGEGT. CDR3 bases: TGTGCCAGCAGTTACCTCATGGAGTCTGGGGCCAACGTCCTGACTTTC. Its translation: CASSYLMESGANVLTF.

The chain employs TRBV7-9 and TRBJ2-7; D unresolved. The germline CDR1 and CDR2 sequences are SEHNR and FQNEAQ (reference sequence). The CDR3 consists of 12 residues. V lost 1 base and J lost 5, with 6 bases in between. Here the CDR3 reads CASSLGAHEQYF. As DNA, the CDR3 is TGTGCCAGCAGCTTAGGGGCCCACGAGCAGTACTTC.